This T cell receptor beta chain was sequenced during a study of spatial heterogeneity in lung cancer. Study overall: More beta-chain than alpha-chain sequences were consistently detected.

Time point denoted: sample taken at primary tumor resection. Donation came from about 72 patients with untreated early-stage non-small cell lung cancer. Between the trimmed V and J ends, which lost 2 bases and 6 bases, there was a span of 9 bases. Germline V lookup: CDR1 GTSNPN, CDR2 SVGIG (reference sequence). The CDR3 runs 12 residues. Using its own MiXCR run on the 5' RACE reads, TCRdb lists one record per CDR3 protein. Altogether under 40,000 distinct CDR3 sequences are present, roughly 4.9% being singletons, with the ten largest covering roughly 25%. This sequence was found in a female donor with early-stage non-small cell lung cancer. This sample comprised PBMCs, obtained at surgery. J is TRBJ2-3 and V is TRBV30; D may be TRBD2 (5 bases). The CDR3 protein is CAWSSGVDTQYF. The DNA of the CDR3 is TGTGCCTGGAGTTCCGGGGTGGATACGCAGTATTTT.